The entry that follows covers one T cell receptor beta chain sequence. What antigen it recognizes has not been identified. The sample holds no much larger clone one base away, and base qualities are not on file. The data are from a study of cytomegalovirus exposure and HLA in healthy donors (dated by TCRdb to about 2017). For the study in its entirety: In an earlier analysis of fewer than 750 of the donors, under 300 Gb of sequence data and 117 million unique TCR beta sequences from 150 million to 200 million T cells were reported. Approximately 300 gigabases of sequencing data and around 90 million unique TCR sequences made up an early release that covered over 550 HLA-typed donors. Among the 398 genotyped donors, around 81% belonged to the genetic ancestry cluster associated with self-reported Caucasian donors. The aim of the study was to test whether cataloging public T cell receptors could identify signatures of past pathogen exposure. The study used immunosequencing to profile the T cell repertoires of 666 subjects and linked those repertoires to cytomegalovirus serostatus. In addition to the first cohort of around 670 subjects, a separate validation cohort of 120 different subjects was used. High-throughput TCR immunosequencing, statistical association of individual TCRs with disease status, and machine learning were combined to predict cytomegalovirus infection status. A later analysis re-examined previously published TCR beta repertoires from more than 600 donors and added high-resolution HLA genotyping to investigate patterns of TCR occurrence. In the later analysis, no new phenotypic data were used to find candidate immune exposures; instead, reliance was placed on TCR beta sequences and their occurrence across donors. To decide whether each TCR beta V gene segment behaved as functional or pseudogenic, an earlier analysis of nearly 600 of the donors relied on high-throughput TCR beta sequencing. Donor age, sex, ethnicity and CMV serostatus were collected together with the repertoire data. A later genetic analysis used genome-wide SNP genotypes for about 60% of the roughly 700 donors, treating that subset as a discovery cohort. Every discovery cohort repertoire had been produced on one sequencing platform. Both class I and class II loci were covered by HLA typing, at four-digit resolution. The number of donors typed differed by locus, with about 629-630 for A, B, C, DRB1 and DQB1, around 560 for DQA1, approximately 580 for DPA1, and approximately 470 for DPB1. About five DR-DQ haplotypes were handled as single units for association and clustering, since linkage in the cohort was strong. On average, around 240,000 unique TCR beta nucleotide sequences were sequenced per donor among a few hundred genotyped donors of the cohort, with roughly 18% of those sequences being non-productive. General conclusions and limits of the study: Because counts were too low, roughly 16 rarely observed V segments, including chromosome 9 orphons, were excluded from the earlier analysis of around 640 of the donors. Linkage disequilibrium might explain the correlated functional status among segregating V segments, but an unknown experimental factor could not be excluded. The authors suggested that the approach could potentially be extended to other disease states and immunological phenotypes. In a later analysis, 15,000 to 20,000 TCR beta sequences were associated with specific HLA alleles at a false discovery rate of 0.05. While some public TCRs were present in many individuals, most TCR sequences turned up only very rarely across donors. A total of 150 or so TCR beta chains were listed by the study as associated with cytomegalovirus. The cohort was sequenced for TCR beta chains only, and without alpha or paired-chain data the features that could be detected were limited. In a later genetic analysis, fewer N-insertions in productive TCRs were reported among donors in an Asian-associated ancestry cluster than the roughly 700-donor mean. For the cohort, immune exposure information was limited to CMV serostatus. Because some donors lacked HLA typing at each locus, the association tests relied only on the typed subset. A later analysis reported that several top co-occurrence clusters appeared linked to parvovirus B19, influenza, CMV and Epstein-Barr virus. In an earlier analysis of around 600 of the donors, most TCR beta V segments were observed in productive rearrangements about 87% or about 30% of the time, broadly matching IMGT annotations. In a later analysis, the rate of TCR association differed among HLA loci, with DRB1 alleles having the most associated TCRs and HLA-C alleles having the fewest. A few of the identified cytomegalovirus-associated TCR beta chains were confirmed in vitro to be specific for cytomegalovirus antigens. A group of highly shared sequence variants was considered likely to be a technical artifact of the sequencing pipeline. A further reported finding was that TCR beta sequences accurately predicted the HLA-A and HLA-B alleles for most subjects in the first cohort. Presence/absence analyses assumed roughly uniform sequencing depth across donors, an assumption that may not hold. In both the original and validation cohorts, the classifier was reported to diagnose cytomegalovirus status with high specificity and sensitivity. A later analysis found that most CMV-associated TCR beta chains appeared HLA-restricted, with HLA associations seemingly driven largely by CMV exposure. Strong co-occurrence of HLA alleles, especially DR and DQ, made assigning TCR associations to individual alleles difficult. In a later analysis, HLA-associated TCR beta chains were found to be more clonally expanded and to have lower generation probabilities than equally common non-associated chains. An association between a missense DCLRE1C variant and V-gene and J-gene trimming of TCR beta chains was found in a later genetic analysis and replicated in an independent cohort.

Libraries were constructed by the immunoSEQ multiplex PCR assay. The multiplex PCR relied on a mix of 60 forward primers for TCR Vbeta segments and 13 reverse primers for TCR Jbeta segments. The CDR3 region of rearranged TCR beta genes was amplified from genomic DNA with a multiplex PCR assay. Amplified TCR beta libraries were sequenced as 87-base-pair reads on the Illumina HiSeq System. Turning to the authors' computational methods: A later analysis counted 65 million to 90 million unique TCR beta chains across the 500 to 850 repertoires, and approximately 11 million of these chains were shared by at least two donors. A nearest-neighbor algorithm error-corrected the raw reads and collapsed the reads into unique sequences, merging closely related sequences to remove PCR and sequencing errors. CDR3 sequences were aligned to IMGT reference sequences to assign V, D and J gene segments. For a sequence to be retained, a match of at least six nucleotides was required to both a V gene segment and a J gene segment. Rearrangements were called productive when the CDR3 lacked stop codons and stayed in frame with V and J; all others were non-productive. CDR3 was defined according to IMGT convention as the region running from the second conserved V-encoded cysteine to the conserved J-encoded phenylalanine. In an earlier analysis of 500 to 650 of the donors, sequences lacking an unambiguous match to a single V gene segment were excluded. In an earlier analysis of some 590 of the donors, a V segment was called functional when productive rearrangements were above 56.7%, and segregating when the standard deviation between donors exceeded 5%. A statistical classification framework was built for diagnosing cytomegalovirus status from the catalog of TCR beta chain sequences. A later analysis assigned V and J genes by comparing TCR nucleotide sequences with IMGT/GENE-DB human TR gene sequences. A later analysis assigned CDR3 sequences and most-parsimonious VDJ recombination scenarios with the TCRdist pipeline. A later analysis defined each TCR beta chain by its CDR3 amino acid sequence plus V-gene family, and excluded reads lacking a unique V-gene family. A later analysis removed several hundred highly shared, low-generation-probability nucleotide sequences to deal with suspected cross-contamination and a sequencing artifact. In a later analysis, a clonal expansion index was calculated for each public chain from normalized within-repertoire ranks of inferred template counts. A later analysis computed generation probabilities with a VDJ recombination model fitted to out-of-frame rearrangements, and checked the results against IGoR. In a later analysis, TCR-TCR, TCR-HLA and TCR-CMV co-occurrence was scored with hypergeometric tests, and a repertoire-size bias correction was applied to TCR pairs. A later analysis estimated false discovery rates by permuting HLA or CMV assignments 20 times. A later analysis grouped co-occurring TCRs with DBSCAN, adding TCRdist sequence similarity when clustering within HLA-allele-positive subsets. Repertoires with fewer than 30,000 or more than 120,000 public chains were left out of co-occurrence clustering, as were five repertoires with anomalous nucleotide sharing. TCRdb limited this immuneACCESS table to in-frame rearrangements with V and J called. A share of clones is missing; checked studies link under half to unresolved V genes, and the rest is unexplained. V and J calls and clone size are copied from that table; D and trimming were computed from the DNA. The sample table holds 150,000 to 180,000 clones, of which around 82% were seen once. The top ten hold about 6.1% of the sample.

The cohort was made up of several hundred healthy bone marrow donors. All cohort members were sampled while nominally healthy, although unrecorded immune exposures were likely present. The donor tested CMV seropositive and was one of the 289 seropositive cohort members. A peripheral blood sample was provided by each donor, and peripheral blood mononuclear cells were used for TCR beta sequencing. The Qiagen DNeasy Blood Extraction Kit was used to extract genomic DNA from the blood cell samples. The sample taken for sequencing was PBMCs. The source is a woman in her fifties or sixties in good health and CMV-seropositive.

The bases read TGTGCCAGCAGCTTAGGGACAGGGGTTAGCTCCTATAATTCACCCCTCCACTTT. The translation is CASSLGTGVSSYNSPLHF. The rearranged chain carries TRBV7-2 and TRBJ1-6; the central 9 bases match TRBD1. The germline V end is reduced by 1 base and the J end by 0 bases; junction bases left unmatched: 4. CDR3 length: 18 amino acids, cysteine to phenylalanine. Of the read, only the CDR3 DNA is kept; its 54 bases are in frame from base 1. The germline V gene gives CDR1 as SGHTA and CDR2 as FQGNSA.